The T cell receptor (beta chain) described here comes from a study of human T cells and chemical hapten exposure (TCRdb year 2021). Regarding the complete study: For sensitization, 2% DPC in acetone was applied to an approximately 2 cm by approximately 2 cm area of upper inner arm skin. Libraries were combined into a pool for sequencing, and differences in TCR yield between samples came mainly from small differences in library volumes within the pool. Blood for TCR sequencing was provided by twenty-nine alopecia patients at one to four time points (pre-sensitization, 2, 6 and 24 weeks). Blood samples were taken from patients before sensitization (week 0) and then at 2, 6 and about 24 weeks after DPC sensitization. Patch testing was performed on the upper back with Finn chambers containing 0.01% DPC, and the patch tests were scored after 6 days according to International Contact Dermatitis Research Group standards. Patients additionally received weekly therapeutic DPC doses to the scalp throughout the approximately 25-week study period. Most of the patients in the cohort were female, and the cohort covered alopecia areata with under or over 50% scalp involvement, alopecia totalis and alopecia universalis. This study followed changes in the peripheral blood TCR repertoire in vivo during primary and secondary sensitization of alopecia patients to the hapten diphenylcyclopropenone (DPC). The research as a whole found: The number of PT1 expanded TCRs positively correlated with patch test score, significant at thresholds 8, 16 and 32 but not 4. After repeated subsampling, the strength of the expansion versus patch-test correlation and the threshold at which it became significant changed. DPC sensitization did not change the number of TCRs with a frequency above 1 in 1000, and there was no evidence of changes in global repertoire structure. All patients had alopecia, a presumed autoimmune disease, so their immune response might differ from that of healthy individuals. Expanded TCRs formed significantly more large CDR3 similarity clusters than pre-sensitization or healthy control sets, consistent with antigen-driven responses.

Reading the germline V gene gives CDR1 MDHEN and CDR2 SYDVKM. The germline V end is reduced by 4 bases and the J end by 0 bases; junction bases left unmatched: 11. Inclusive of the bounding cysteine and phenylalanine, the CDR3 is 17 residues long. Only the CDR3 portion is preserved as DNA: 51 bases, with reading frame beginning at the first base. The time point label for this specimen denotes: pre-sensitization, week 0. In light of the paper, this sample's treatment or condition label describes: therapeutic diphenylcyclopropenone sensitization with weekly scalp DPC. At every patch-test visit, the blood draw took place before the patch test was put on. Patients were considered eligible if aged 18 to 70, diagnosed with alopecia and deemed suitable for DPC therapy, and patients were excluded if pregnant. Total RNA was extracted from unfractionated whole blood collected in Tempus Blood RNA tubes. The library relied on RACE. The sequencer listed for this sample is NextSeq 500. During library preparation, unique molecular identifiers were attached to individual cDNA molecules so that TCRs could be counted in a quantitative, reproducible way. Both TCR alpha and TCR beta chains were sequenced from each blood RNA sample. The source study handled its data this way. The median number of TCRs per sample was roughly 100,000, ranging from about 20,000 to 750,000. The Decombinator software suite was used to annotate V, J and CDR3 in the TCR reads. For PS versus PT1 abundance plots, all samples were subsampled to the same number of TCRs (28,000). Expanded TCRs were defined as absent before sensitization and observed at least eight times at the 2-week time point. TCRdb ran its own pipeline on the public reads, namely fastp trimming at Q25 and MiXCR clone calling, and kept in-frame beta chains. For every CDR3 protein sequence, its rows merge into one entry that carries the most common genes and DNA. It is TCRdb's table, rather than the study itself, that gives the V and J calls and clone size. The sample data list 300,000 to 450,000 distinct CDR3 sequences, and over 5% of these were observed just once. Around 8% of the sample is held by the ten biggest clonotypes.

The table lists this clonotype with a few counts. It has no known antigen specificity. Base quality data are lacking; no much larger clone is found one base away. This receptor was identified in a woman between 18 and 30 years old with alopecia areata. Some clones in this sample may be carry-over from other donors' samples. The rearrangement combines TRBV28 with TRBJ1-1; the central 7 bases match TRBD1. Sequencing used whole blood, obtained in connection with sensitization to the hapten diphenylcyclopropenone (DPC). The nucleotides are TGTGCCAGCAGTTCTGACAGGGTTTCATCCTTGAACACTGAAGCTTTCTTT. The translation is CASSSDRVSSLNTEAFF.